This entry lists 19 T cell receptor beta chains sequenced from one sample in a study of naive and memory T cell subsets. An equimolar mix of two oligonucleotides served as the beta constant-region primer for TRBC1 and TRBC2. TCRdb itself ran the UMI-ligation and nested PCR reads through MiXCR, one entry per CDR3 protein. This sample has 75,000 to 85,000 distinct CDR3 sequences, with roughly 13% found just once. The sequencing sample was made of central memory CD4+ T cells from blood. Source of these receptors: a human donor in good health.

The sample holds many counts of this clonotype. The gene calls are TRBV3-1 and TRBJ2-7, with D unclear. CDR1 and CDR2 (germline): LGHDT, YNNKEL (reference sequence). The V and J ends lost 1 base and 5 bases respectively, with 3 bases between them. CDR3 length: 11 amino acids. As DNA, the CDR3 is TGTGCCAGCAGCCAAGTCGACGAGCAGTACTTC. Translated: CASSQVDEQYF.

This clonotype was found many times. The V gene is TRBV29-1, the J gene TRBJ2-3; 8 bases are a match to TRBD1. This CDR3 region has 14 residues. Germline CDR1 SQVTM, CDR2 ANQGSEA. V shed 6 bases and J 2 bases; nucleotides not matched to a gene: 7. The CDR3 spells CSVEGTGATDTQYF. The CDR3 DNA follows: TGCAGCGTGGAGGGGACAGGAGCCACAGATACGCAGTATTTT.

There are a few counts of this clonotype. One junction end disagrees with the germline gene, perhaps due to a read error. The chain uses TRBV7-2 and TRBJ2-7; 8 bases match TRBD2. CDR1 and CDR2 from the germline V gene are SGHTA and FQGNSA. This CDR3 region has 15 residues. The CDR3 reads CASSLGLPGAGVLDF. CDR3 DNA sequence: TGTGCCAGCAGCTTAGGCTTGCCTGGAGCGGGAGTGCTGGACTTC.

This chain uses TRBV5-1 with TRBJ2-1; D is possibly TRBD1 or TRBD2 (5 bases each). The CDR3 runs to 15 residues. From germline, CDR1 is SGHRS and CDR2 YFSETQ. The V end was cut by 4 bases, the J end by 4 bases, with 15 bases between. The CDR3 loop is CASSPRVGEYNEQFF. The CDR3 DNA reads TGCGCCAGCAGCCCCCGTGTGGGGGAGTACAATGAGCAGTTCTTC.

The CDR3: CASRVAGDTGELFF. In DNA form, the CDR3 reads TGTGCCAGCAGGGTAGCGGGAGATACCGGGGAGCTGTTTTTT. V usage is TRBV6-5 and J usage is TRBJ2-2, with 9 bases aligning to TRBD2. The CDR3 has 14 amino acids. Germline loops: CDR1 MNHEY, CDR2 SVGAGI. V shed 6 bases and J 5 bases; nucleotides not matched to a gene: 4.

A few counts support this clonotype. The chain joins TRBV27 to TRBJ1-6, with 10 bases lining up with TRBD1. This CDR3 is 16 amino acids long. With V trimmed by 6 bases and J by 8 bases, 10 bases remained unmatched. Germline-derived CDR1 and CDR2 are MNHEY and SMNVEV (reference sequence). The CDR3 here is CASRRGYGTGDSPLHF. In DNA, the CDR3 is TGTGCCAGCAGGAGGGGGTACGGGACAGGGGATTCACCCCTCCACTTT.

This clonotype has more than one count but fewer than ten. The chain has TRBV2 and TRBJ1-5; possibly TRBD1 for D (6 bases). The germline CDR1 and CDR2 sequences are SNHLY and FYNNEI. The CDR3 extends over 14 amino acids. Trimming took 6 bases from V and 3 from J, leaving 12 bases between them. CDR3 in amino acids: CASRENRDNQPQHF. The CDR3 coding sequence is TGTGCCAGCAGAGAAAACAGGGACAATCAGCCCCAGCATTTT.

This clonotype occurred a few times. The chain uses TRBV6-1 and TRBJ1-6; TRBD1 is a possible D gene (5 bases). The CDR3 is 16 residues long. Germline values: CDR1 MNHNS, CDR2 SASEGT. The V end was cut by 11 bases, the J end by 4 bases, with 21 bases between. The CDR3 DNA reads as TGTGCCGCGAGTCCTAAAACGGGGCCGTATAATTCACCCCTCCACTTT. Translation: CAASPKTGPYNSPLHF.

The chain carries TRBV16 and TRBJ1-1, with no clear D. Trimming removed 6 bases at V and 2 bases at J, with 13 bases between. The CDR3 length is 14 residues. Germline assignment: CDR1 KGHSY and CDR2 FQNENV. The CDR3 region has the DNA TGTGCCAGCAGAATGAGAAGCGGAAACACTGAAGCTTTCTTT. Translating it yields CASRMRSGNTEAFF.

V is TRBV7-9 and J is TRBJ2-6, with unresolved D. The germline V and J ends were trimmed by 2 bases and 0 bases, with 8 bases remaining between them. The CDR3 consists of 16 residues. The V gene's germline CDR1 is SEHNR and CDR2 FQNEAQ (reference sequence). The CDR3 reads CASSLFISSGANVLTF. The CDR3 DNA sequence: TGTGCCAGCAGCTTATTTATAAGCTCTGGGGCCAACGTCCTGACTTTC.

The chain is built from TRBV7-2 and TRBJ2-3; D remains ambiguous. Trimming removed 4 bases at V and 1 base at J, with 12 bases between. The CDR3 runs to 15 residues. CDR1 SGHTA and CDR2 FQGNSA come from the germline V gene. CDR3 nucleotide sequence: TGTGCCAGCAGCTCCTCCACCCTAGGCACAGATACGCAGTATTTT. This translates into CASSSSTLGTDTQYF.

This clonotype was seen a few times. The V gene is TRBV28, the J gene TRBJ2-7; 9 bases align to TRBD2. CDR1 MDHEN and CDR2 SYDVKM come from the germline V gene. This CDR3 is built from 16 residues. The J segment lost 3 bases and the V segment lost 7 bases, leaving 13 bases of the junction unmatched. The CDR3 region is CASIPRGSSGIYEQYF. For the CDR3, the DNA is TGTGCCAGCATACCAAGGGGGTCTAGCGGGATCTACGAGCAGTACTTC.

In nucleotides, the CDR3 is TGCGCCAGCAGCCCAGGACAGGGGTGGAGCACCGGGGAGCTGTTTTTT. This codes for CASSPGQGWSTGELFF. The chain uses TRBV5-1 and TRBJ2-2, with 9 bases matching TRBD1. This CDR3 has 16 amino acids. The V segment lost 4 bases and the J segment 4 bases; nucleotides outside the gene matches: 8. Germline CDR1 and CDR2: SGHRS and YFSETQ.

There are many counts of this clonotype. The chain carries TRBV20-1 and TRBJ2-1; maybe TRBD2 (6 bases). CDR3 size: 13 residues. Per germline, CDR1 DFQATT and CDR2 SNEGSKA (reference sequence). The ends were cut back, 3 bases at V and 9 bases at J, with 15 bases in the middle. The CDR3 region is CSARFPKLAEQFF. The CDR3 DNA reads TGCAGTGCTAGGTTCCCTAAACTAGCTGAGCAGTTCTTC.

This clonotype was recorded many times. The chain links TRBV10-3 to TRBJ2-1; 8 nucleotides match TRBD1. This CDR3 spans 13 amino acids. V trimming: 7 bases; J trimming: 5 bases; junction bases outside the gene matches: 4. CDR1 and CDR2 from the germline V gene are ENHRY and SYGVKD. CDR3 loop: CAIKDRGDNEQFF. The CDR3 DNA reads TGTGCCATCAAAGACAGGGGTGACAATGAGCAGTTCTTC.

CDR3 region: CASSSRAGARGNQPQHF. The CDR3, as DNA: TGTGCCAGCAGTTCAAGAGCCGGGGCGCGCGGCAATCAGCCCCAGCATTTT. V and J are TRBV7-2 and TRBJ1-5; weak D call: TRBD1 (5 bases). In germline, CDR1 is SGHTA, CDR2 FQGNSA. This CDR3 spans 17 amino acids. Deletions cut 6 bases from V and 2 bases from J, with 20 bases between.

The J gene is TRBJ1-2, the V gene TRBV30; 7 bases are a match to TRBD1. There are 13 residues in the CDR3. Germline lookup yields CDR1 GTSNPN and CDR2 SVGIG (reference sequence). With 1 base clipped from V and 7 bases from J, the junction kept 6 bases outside the gene matches. CDR3 amino acids: CAWSGQGVSGYTF. The CDR3 DNA sequence: TGTGCCTGGAGTGGACAGGGAGTCTCTGGCTACACCTTC.

The CDR3 loop reads CASSPFGLCNEQFF. The CDR3 coding sequence is TGTGCCAGCAGCCCATTCGGGCTTTGCAATGAGCAGTTCTTC. V is TRBV7-2 and J is TRBJ2-1; D gene ambiguous. This CDR3 is built from 14 residues. V lost 5 bases and J 6 bases, leaving 14 bases between the germline ends. Germline V lookup: CDR1 SGHTA, CDR2 FQGNSA.

This clonotype occurred a few times. CDR3 loop: CAISDVSNQPQHF. The CDR3 nucleotides read TGTGCCATCAGTGATGTCAGCAATCAGCCCCAGCATTTT. This rearrangement joins TRBV10-3 to TRBJ1-5; D is undetermined. The CDR3 has 13 amino acids. Between the trimmed V and J ends, which lost 3 bases and 1 base, there was a span of 4 bases. Germline V gene data show CDR1 as ENHRY and CDR2 as SYGVKD.